Below, one T cell receptor beta chain is given with its context. What it binds is unknown. V was pared by 3 bases and J by 5 bases, with 14 bases between. The CDR3 is 16 residues long. The germline V gene has CDR1 LGHNA and CDR2 YSLEER. These data originate in a study of cytomegalovirus exposure and HLA in healthy donors. Looking at the study overall: Within an early data release were about 85 million unique TCRs drawn from HLA-typed donors.

Notes on the study in general: Researchers reported that three CMV-associated chains were confirmed in vitro as CMV antigen-specific.

The PCR was carried out with 60 Vbeta primers and 13 Jbeta primers. In the source study's methods: The authors later counted about 80 million unique TCR beta chains, 9 million to 12 million of them shared. Assay used: immunoSEQ multiplex PCR; TCRdb lists only in-frame clones, some missing. That table gives V, J and clone size, and the DNA gave D and trimming. The table has about 120,000 clones, over 70% seen once. Material for sequencing was PBMCs. The rearrangement links TRBV4-3 to TRBJ2-6, with D maybe TRBD1 (6 bases). The TCR comes from a woman in her thirties or forties in good health and CMV-seropositive. CDR3 sequence (DNA): TGCGCCAGCAGCCACACAAGCCAGGGGAGGGCCAACGTCCTGACTTTC. It yields the protein CASSHTSQGRANVLTF.